The clone carrying this T cell receptor beta chain came up a few times. What it recognizes is unknown. Sample barcodes and UMIs were carried by the TCR alpha and TCR beta cDNA libraries that 5'RACE generated with constant-segment primers. MiXCR was run by TCRdb on the 5' RACE reads, yielding one entry per CDR3 protein. The sample consists of roughly 320,000 distinct CDR3 sequences, approximately 27% of them appearing once. The data were taken from a study of T-cell memory formation after mild COVID-19. In the study overall: TCR clusters were mostly donor specific. Findings and limits, study-wide: Shrinking CD4+ clones resided mostly in CM and EM, and CD8+ ones in EMRA.

CDR1 is SNHLY, CDR2 FYNNEI, per germline. This CDR3 region has 12 residues. Trimming removed 8 bases at V and 6 bases at J, with 12 bases between. The clonotype comes from an adult woman who had mild COVID-19 (a few samples of this study predate the infection). Cell type and time point are not known. This chain connects TRBV2 to TRBJ2-3; D is uncertain. Sequenced: PBMCs or a T cell subset sorted from them (not recorded which). In DNA, the CDR3 is TGTGCCAGCGACGGACCTCAGGATACGCAGTATTTT. Amino acid sequence: CASDGPQDTQYF.